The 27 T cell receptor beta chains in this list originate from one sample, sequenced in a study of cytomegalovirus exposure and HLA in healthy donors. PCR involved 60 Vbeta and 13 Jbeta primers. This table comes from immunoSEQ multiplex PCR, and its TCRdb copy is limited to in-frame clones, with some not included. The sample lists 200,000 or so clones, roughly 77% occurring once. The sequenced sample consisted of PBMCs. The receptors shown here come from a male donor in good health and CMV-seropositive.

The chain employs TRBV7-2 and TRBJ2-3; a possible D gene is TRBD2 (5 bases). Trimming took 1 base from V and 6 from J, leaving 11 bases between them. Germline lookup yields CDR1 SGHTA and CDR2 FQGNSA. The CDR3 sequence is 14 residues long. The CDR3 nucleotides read TGTGCCAGCAGCTTAGGACTACAAAAGGATACGCAGTATTTT. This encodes CASSLGLQKDTQYF.

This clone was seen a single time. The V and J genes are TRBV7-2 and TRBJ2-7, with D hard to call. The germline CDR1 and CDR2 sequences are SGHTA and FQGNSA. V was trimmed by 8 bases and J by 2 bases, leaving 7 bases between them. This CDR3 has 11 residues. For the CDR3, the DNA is TGTGCCAGCGGGCGCCCCTACGAGCAGTACTTC. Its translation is CASGRPYEQYF.

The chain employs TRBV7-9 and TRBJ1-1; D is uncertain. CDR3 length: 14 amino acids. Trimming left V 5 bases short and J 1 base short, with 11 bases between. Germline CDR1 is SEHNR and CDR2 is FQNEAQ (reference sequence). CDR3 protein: CASSDRAGNTEAFF. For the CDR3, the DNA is TGTGCCAGCAGCGATCGTGCGGGGAACACTGAAGCTTTCTTT.

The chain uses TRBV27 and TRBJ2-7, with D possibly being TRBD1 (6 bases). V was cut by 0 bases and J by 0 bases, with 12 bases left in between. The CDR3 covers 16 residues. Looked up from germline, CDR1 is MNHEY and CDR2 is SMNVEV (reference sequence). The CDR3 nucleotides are TGTGCCAGCAGTTTATCCGCCACAGGGAACTCCTACGAGCAGTACTTC. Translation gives CASSLSATGNSYEQYF.

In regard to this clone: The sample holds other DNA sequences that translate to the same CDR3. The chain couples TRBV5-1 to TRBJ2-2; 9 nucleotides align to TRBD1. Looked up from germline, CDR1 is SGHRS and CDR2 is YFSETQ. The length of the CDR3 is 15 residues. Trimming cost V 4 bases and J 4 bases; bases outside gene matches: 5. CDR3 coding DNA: TGCGCCAGCAGCCCGAGGGACAGGGCCACCGGGGAGCTGTTTTTT. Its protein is CASSPRDRATGELFF.

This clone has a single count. Written as DNA, the CDR3 is TGTGCCAGCAGTTCTAAGGACAGGGGGCCTGAAAAACTGTTTTTT. It yields the protein CASSSKDRGPEKLFF. The J gene is TRBJ1-4, the V gene TRBV6-5; 11 bases are a match to TRBD1. This CDR3 has 15 amino acids. Looked up from germline, CDR1 is MNHEY and CDR2 is SVGAGI. Trimming took 4 bases from V and 7 from J; bases not matched to a gene: 5.

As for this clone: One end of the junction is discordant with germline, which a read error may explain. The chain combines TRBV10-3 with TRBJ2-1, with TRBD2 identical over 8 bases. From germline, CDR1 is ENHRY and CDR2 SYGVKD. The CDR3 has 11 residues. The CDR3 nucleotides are TGTGCCATCAGTGAGCCGGGACTAGAGATCTTC. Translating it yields CAISEPGLEIF.

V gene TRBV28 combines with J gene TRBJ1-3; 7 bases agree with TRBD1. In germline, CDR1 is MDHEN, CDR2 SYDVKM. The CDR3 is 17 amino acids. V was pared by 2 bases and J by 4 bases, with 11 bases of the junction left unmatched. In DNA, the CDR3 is TGTGCCAGCAGTTTACCCCTCGCCGGGACAGTCGGAAACACCATATATTTT. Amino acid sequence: CASSLPLAGTVGNTIYF.

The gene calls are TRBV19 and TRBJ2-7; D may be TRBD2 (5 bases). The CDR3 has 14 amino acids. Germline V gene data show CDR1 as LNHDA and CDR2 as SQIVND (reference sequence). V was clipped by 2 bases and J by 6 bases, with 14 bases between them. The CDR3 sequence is CASSIWGVNSEQYF. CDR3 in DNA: TGTGCCAGTAGTATATGGGGAGTCAATAGCGAGCAGTACTTC.

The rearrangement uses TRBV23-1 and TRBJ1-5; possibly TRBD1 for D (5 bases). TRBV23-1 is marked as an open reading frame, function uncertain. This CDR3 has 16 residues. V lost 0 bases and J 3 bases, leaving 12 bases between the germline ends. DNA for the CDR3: TGCGCCAGCAGTCAATCGTCTGGACACGCCAATCAGCCCCAGCATTTT. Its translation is CASSQSSGHANQPQHF.

CDR3 in DNA: TGTGCCTGGAACGACAGGGAAGAGACCCAGTACTTC. Residues: CAWNDREETQYF. The chain recombines TRBV30 with TRBJ2-5; 7 nucleotides agree with TRBD1. Per germline, CDR1 GTSNPN and CDR2 SVGIG (reference sequence). V lost 4 bases, J lost 3 bases, and 2 bases stayed unmatched. This CDR3 spans 12 amino acids.

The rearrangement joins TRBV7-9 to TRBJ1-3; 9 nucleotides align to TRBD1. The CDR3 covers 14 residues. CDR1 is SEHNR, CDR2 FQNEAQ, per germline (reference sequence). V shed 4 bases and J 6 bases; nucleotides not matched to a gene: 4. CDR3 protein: CASSSRDRVNTIYF. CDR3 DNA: TGTGCCAGCAGCTCCCGGGACAGGGTAAACACCATATATTTT.

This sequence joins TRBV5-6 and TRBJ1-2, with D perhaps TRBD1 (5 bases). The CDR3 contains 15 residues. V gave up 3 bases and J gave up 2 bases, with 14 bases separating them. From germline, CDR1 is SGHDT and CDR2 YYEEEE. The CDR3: CASSSRGSENYGYTF. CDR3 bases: TGTGCCAGCAGCTCGCGGGGCAGCGAGAACTATGGCTACACCTTC.

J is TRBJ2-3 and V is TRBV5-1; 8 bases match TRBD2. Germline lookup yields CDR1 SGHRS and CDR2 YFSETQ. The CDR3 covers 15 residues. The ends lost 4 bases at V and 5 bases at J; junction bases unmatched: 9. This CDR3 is CASSPRGGRGDTQYF. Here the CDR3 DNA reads TGCGCCAGCAGCCCCCGGGGGGGCCGGGGAGATACGCAGTATTTT.

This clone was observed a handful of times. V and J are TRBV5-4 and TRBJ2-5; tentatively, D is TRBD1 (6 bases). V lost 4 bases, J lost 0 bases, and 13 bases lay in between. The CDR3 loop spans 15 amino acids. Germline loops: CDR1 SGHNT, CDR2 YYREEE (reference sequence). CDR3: CASSLGQTNQETQYF. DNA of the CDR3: TGTGCCAGCAGCCTAGGACAGACGAACCAAGAGACCCAGTACTTC.

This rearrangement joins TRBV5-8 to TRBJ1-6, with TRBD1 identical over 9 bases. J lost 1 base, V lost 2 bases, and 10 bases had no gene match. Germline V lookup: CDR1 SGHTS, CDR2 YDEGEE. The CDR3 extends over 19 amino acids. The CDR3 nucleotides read TGTGCCAGCAGCTTTGAACAGGGGGCTGGGAGGTCCTATAATTCACCCCTCCACTTT. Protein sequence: CASSFEQGAGRSYNSPLHF.

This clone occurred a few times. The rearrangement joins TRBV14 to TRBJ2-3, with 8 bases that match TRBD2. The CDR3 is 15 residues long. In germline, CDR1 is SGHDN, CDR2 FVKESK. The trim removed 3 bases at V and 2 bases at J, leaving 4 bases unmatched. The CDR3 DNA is TGTGCCAGCAGCCAGCAACTAGCGGCCACAGATACGCAGTATTTT. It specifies CASSQQLAATDTQYF.

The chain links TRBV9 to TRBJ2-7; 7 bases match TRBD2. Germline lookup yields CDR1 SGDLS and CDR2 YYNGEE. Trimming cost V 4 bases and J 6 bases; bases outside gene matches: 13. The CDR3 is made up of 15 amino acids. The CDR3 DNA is TGTGCCAGCAGCTATACCGGGACTAACGGGAGCGAGCAGTACTTC. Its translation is CASSYTGTNGSEQYF.

DNA for the CDR3: TGTGCCAGCAGTGGGCTCAGACACAGCAGCACAGATACGCAGTATTTT. Translated, it gives CASSGLRHSSTDTQYF. This chain links TRBV25-1 with TRBJ2-3; D is undetermined. The CDR3 has 16 residues. CDR1 and CDR2 from the germline V gene are MGHDK and SYGVNS. V lost 4 bases, J lost 0 bases, and 14 bases lay in between.

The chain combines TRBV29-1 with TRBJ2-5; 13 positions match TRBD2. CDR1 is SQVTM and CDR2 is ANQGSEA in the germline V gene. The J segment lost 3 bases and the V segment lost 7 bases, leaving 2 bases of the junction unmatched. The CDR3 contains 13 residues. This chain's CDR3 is CSAGTSGKETQYF. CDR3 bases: TGCAGCGCTGGGACTAGCGGGAAAGAGACCCAGTACTTC.

The chain's CDR3 is CASSYGGAKSEQYF. The CDR3, as DNA: TGTGCCAGCAGTTACGGAGGGGCGAAGAGCGAGCAGTACTTC. The chain employs TRBV6-5 and TRBJ2-7; a possible D gene is TRBD2 (6 bases). The germline gives CDR1 MNHEY, CDR2 SVGAGI. The CDR3 spans 14 residues. Trimming shortened V by 2 bases and J by 6 bases, and 14 bases separated the two germline ends.

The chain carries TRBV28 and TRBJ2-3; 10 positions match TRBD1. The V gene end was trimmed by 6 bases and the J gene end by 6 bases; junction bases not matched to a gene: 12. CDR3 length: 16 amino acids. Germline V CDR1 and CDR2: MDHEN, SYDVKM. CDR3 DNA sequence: TGTGCCAGCAGCTGGGGCCTGACAGGGGGCAGCGATACGCAGTATTTT. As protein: CASSWGLTGGSDTQYF.

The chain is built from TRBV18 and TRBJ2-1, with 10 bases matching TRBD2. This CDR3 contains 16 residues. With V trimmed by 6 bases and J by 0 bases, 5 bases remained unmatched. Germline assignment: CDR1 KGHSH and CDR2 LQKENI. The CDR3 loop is CASSPIAGGSYNEQFF. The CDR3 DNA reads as TGTGCCAGCTCCCCGATAGCGGGGGGCTCCTACAATGAGCAGTTCTTC.

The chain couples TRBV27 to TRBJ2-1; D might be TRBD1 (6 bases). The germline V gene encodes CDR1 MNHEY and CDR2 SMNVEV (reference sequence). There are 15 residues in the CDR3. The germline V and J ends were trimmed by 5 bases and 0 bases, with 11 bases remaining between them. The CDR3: CASSTTGSSYNEQFF. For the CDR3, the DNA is TGTGCCAGCAGTACCACAGGGAGCTCCTACAATGAGCAGTTCTTC.

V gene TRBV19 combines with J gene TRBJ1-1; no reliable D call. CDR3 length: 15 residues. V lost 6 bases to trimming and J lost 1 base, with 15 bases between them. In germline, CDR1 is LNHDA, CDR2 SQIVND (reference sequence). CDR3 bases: TGTGCCAGTAGAGACGGTGCAGGCCCGAACACTGAAGCTTTCTTT. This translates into CASRDGAGPNTEAFF.

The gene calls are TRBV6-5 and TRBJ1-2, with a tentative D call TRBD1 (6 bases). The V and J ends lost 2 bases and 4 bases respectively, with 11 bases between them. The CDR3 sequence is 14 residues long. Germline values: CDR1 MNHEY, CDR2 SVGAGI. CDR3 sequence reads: CASSYPGQPYGYTF. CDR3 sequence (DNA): TGTGCCAGCAGTTACCCTGGACAGCCCTATGGCTACACCTTC.

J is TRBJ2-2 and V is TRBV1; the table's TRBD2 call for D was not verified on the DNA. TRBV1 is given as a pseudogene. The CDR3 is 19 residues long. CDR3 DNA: TGCACCAGCAGCCAAGTACGAGGTTTAGCGGGGGGCAACACCGGGGAGCTGTTTTTT. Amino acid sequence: CTSSQVRGLAGGNTGELFF.